This T cell receptor beta chain emerged from a study of early T cells in non-severe SARS-CoV-2 infection. At the level of the study: Sequencing was performed on bulk RNA from unsorted whole blood, leaving chains unpaired.

Germline loops: CDR1 SEHNR, CDR2 FQNEAQ (reference sequence). The CDR3 runs 20 residues. The V segment lost 0 bases and the J segment 7 bases; nucleotides outside the gene matches: 18. Attachment of unique molecular identifiers was made to individual cDNA molecules. TCRdb analysed the 5' RACE reads with MiXCR anew, one entry per CDR3 protein. The table lists 55,000 to 65,000 distinct CDR3 sequences, about 9.1% of them singletons. The sample holds many counts of this clonotype. The chain couples TRBV7-9 to TRBJ2-1; TRBD2 aligns across 10 bases. This TCR came from an adult who was a healthcare worker with PCR-confirmed SARS-CoV-2 infection or an uninfected control (not recorded which). Input material: whole blood. The CDR3 here is CASSLAFGQREGRRRNEQFF. The DNA of the CDR3 is TGTGCCAGCAGCTTAGCTTTTGGCCAGCGGGAGGGCCGCAGGAGGAATGAGCAGTTCTTC.